This entry features one T cell receptor beta chain sequence. This entry comes from a study of sequential checkpoint blockade in melanoma. The sample's treatment: randomized to nivolumab then ipilimumab (arm A) or the reverse (arm B). The CDR3 runs 15 residues. Germline-derived CDR1 and CDR2 are LNHDA and SQIVND (reference sequence). Trimming took 2 bases from V and 2 from J, leaving 11 bases between them. Measured with immunoSEQ multiplex PCR; TCRdb has only the in-frame clones, and not every one. The sample contains approximately 8,700 clones, less than 25% of which appear only once. V is TRBV19 and J is TRBJ2-3, with a tentative D call TRBD2 (5 bases). This clonotype was obtained from a human donor with melanoma. The sequencing used tumor tissue (inferred from file names), collected from a patient given nivolumab and ipilimumab in sequence. CDR3 in DNA: TGTGCCAGTAGTATAAGTGGACTCAACACAGATACGCAGTATTTT. Translation gives CASSISGLNTDTQYF.